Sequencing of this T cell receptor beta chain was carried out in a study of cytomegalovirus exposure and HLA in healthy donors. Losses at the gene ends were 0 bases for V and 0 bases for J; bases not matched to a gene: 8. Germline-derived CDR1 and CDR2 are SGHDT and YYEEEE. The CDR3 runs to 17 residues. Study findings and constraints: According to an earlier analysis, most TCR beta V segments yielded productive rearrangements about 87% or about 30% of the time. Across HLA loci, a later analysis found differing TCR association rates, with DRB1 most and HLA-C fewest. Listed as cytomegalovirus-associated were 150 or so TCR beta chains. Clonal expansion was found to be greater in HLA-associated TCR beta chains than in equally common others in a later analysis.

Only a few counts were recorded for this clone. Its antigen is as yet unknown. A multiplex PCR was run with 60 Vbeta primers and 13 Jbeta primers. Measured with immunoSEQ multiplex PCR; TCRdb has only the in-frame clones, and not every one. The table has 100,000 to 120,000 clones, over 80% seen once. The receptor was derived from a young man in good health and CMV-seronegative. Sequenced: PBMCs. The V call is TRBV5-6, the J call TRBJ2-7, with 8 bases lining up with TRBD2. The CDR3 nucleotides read TGTGCCAGCAGCTTGGCTTCGCGGCGGGGGGTCTCCTACGAGCAGTACTTC. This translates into CASSLASRRGVSYEQYF. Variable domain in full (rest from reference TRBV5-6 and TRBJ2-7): DAGVTQSPTHLIKTRGQQVTLRCSPKSGHDTVSWYQQALGQGPQFIFQYYEEEERQRGNFPDRFSGHQFPNYSSELNVNALLLGDSALYLCASSLASRRGVSYEQYFGPGTRLTVT.